The 7 T cell receptor beta chains reported below all come from one sample, sequenced in a study of T cell responses to AZD1222 COVID-19 vaccine. Here immunoSEQ multiplex PCR was the method, and the copy in TCRdb shows in-frame clones only, minus some. Of about 150,000 clones in the sample, roughly 90% are singletons; the top ten hold 1.9%. The specimen was peripheral blood, collected on day 0 of AZD1222 vaccination. The receptors originated from an adult in good health.

J is TRBJ1-1 and V is TRBV27; D is unresolved. The length of the CDR3 is 13 residues. Germline values: CDR1 MNHEY, CDR2 SMNVEV (reference sequence). V dropped 1 base and J dropped 9 bases, with 12 bases sitting between them. The CDR3 sequence is CASSLLAVSKAFF. DNA of the CDR3: TGTGCCAGCAGTTTATTGGCGGTATCCAAAGCTTTCTTT.

V and J are TRBV19 and TRBJ1-6; 7 bases fit TRBD1. The CDR3 loop spans 13 amino acids. The germline gives CDR1 LNHDA, CDR2 SQIVND (reference sequence). J was trimmed by 12 bases and V by 4 bases; bases with no gene match: 6. The CDR3 DNA is TGTGCCAGTAGTAAGGACAGGACAAGACCCCTCCACTTT. It translates to CASSKDRTRPLHF. The variable domain in full, completed from reference TRBV19 and TRBJ1-6, reads DGGITQSPKYLFRKEGQNVTLSCEQNLNHDAMYWYRQDPGQGLRLIYYSQIVNDFQKGDIAEGYSVSREKKESFPLTVTSAQKNPTAFYLCASSKDRTRPLHFGNGTRLTVT.

The chain is built from TRBV30 and TRBJ2-7; 10 positions agree with TRBD1. Germline V gives CDR1 GTSNPN, CDR2 SVGIG (reference sequence). This CDR3 has 15 amino acids. The junction had 7 bases not matched to a gene; V was cut back by 2 bases and J by 3 bases. The CDR3 region has the DNA TGTGCCTGGAGTATTCTCGGACAGGGGGACTACGAGCAGTACTTC. Translated, it gives CAWSILGQGDYEQYF.

The rearrangement uses TRBV30 and TRBJ2-7; no clear D. V shed 2 bases and J shed 0 bases, with 11 bases lying between them. The CDR3 is made up of 14 amino acids. Germline-derived CDR1 and CDR2 are GTSNPN and SVGIG (reference sequence). CDR3 coding DNA: TGTGCCTGGAGTTCGTACAGTAGCTCCTACGAGCAGTACTTC. Its protein is CAWSSYSSSYEQYF.

CDR3 in amino acids: CATYRGPGELFF. Written as DNA, the CDR3 is TGTGCCACCTACAGGGGTCCCGGGGAGCTGTTTTTT. The chain couples TRBV28 to TRBJ2-2; 7 bases align to TRBD1. Germline CDR1 and CDR2: MDHEN and SYDVKM. The trim removed 10 bases at V and 6 bases at J, leaving 5 bases unmatched. The CDR3 is 12 residues long.

The rearrangement uses TRBV5-1 and TRBJ2-1; TRBD1 agrees at 9 bases. Germline CDR1 SGHRS, CDR2 YFSETQ. Trimming at V came to 4 bases and at J to 4 bases, leaving 9 bases not matched to a gene. The CDR3 spans 16 residues. The CDR3 DNA reads TGCGCCAGCAGCAGAACAGGGGGCGCTTTGTACAATGAGCAGTTCTTC. It codes for CASSRTGGALYNEQFF.

J is TRBJ1-6 and V is TRBV5-8, with D maybe TRBD1 (5 bases). Germline CDR1 and CDR2: SGHTS and YDEGEE. V dropped 0 bases and J dropped 10 bases, with 11 bases sitting between them. The CDR3 covers 14 residues. The CDR3 nucleotides read TGTGCCAGCAGCTTGGGCGGTGGGGGATCACCCCTCCACTTT. It encodes CASSLGGGGSPLHF.